These 15 T cell receptor beta chains came from one sample sequenced in a study of OX40 agonist ivuxolimab in advanced cancers. Library construction relied on the immunoSEQ multiplex PCR assay. Imported from immuneACCESS, the table was reduced by TCRdb to in-frame sequences with V and J called. These copies leave out some clones; in studies compared against another copy, an unresolved V gene accounts for under half, and the cause of the remainder is not known. For this sample the table gives 100,000 to 150,000 clones, of which 90% were detected only once. About 1.1% of the sample is held by the ten biggest clonotypes. The specimen was CD4+ or CD8+ T cells sorted from blood, collected in a trial of the OX40 agonist ivuxolimab. The receptors were gathered from an adult with an advanced solid tumor such as melanoma, head and neck, liver or kidney cancer.

The genes are TRBV11-3 and TRBJ2-1; the D is unclear. The CDR3 is made up of 13 amino acids. V was cut by 1 base and J by 5 bases, with 6 bases left in between. Per the germline V gene, CDR1 is SGHNT and CDR2 is YENEEA. CDR3 nucleotide sequence: TGTGCCAGCAGCTTAGTGGGTGACAATGAGCAGTTCTTC. It encodes CASSLVGDNEQFF.

The genes are TRBV10-2 and TRBJ2-1; D not resolved. Germline lookup yields CDR1 WSHSY and CDR2 SAAADI. V shed 3 bases and J shed 3 bases, with 6 bases lying between them. The CDR3 is made up of 13 amino acids. In DNA form, the CDR3 reads TGCGCCAGCAGTGATCACTACTACAATGAGCAGTTCTTC. Encoded protein: CASSDHYYNEQFF.

This clone is a singleton in its sample. The V call is TRBV6-1, the J call TRBJ2-4, with 7 nucleotides matching TRBD1. CDR3 size: 15 residues. Germline V gene data show CDR1 as MNHNS and CDR2 as SASEGT. V was clipped by 4 bases and J by 7 bases; unmatched bases: 10. The CDR3 reads CASSGDRADWNIQYF. CDR3 coding DNA: TGTGCCAGCAGTGGAGACAGGGCAGATTGGAACATTCAGTACTTC.

V and J are TRBV28 and TRBJ2-7, with 10 bases that match TRBD1. Germline trimming cut 10 bases from V and 4 bases from J; bases unmatched to any gene: 7. Germline V CDR1 and CDR2: MDHEN, SYDVKM. The CDR3 is 13 residues long. The CDR3 sequence: CAIQGQGRYEQYF. In nucleotides, the CDR3 is TGTGCCATCCAGGGACAGGGGAGGTACGAGCAGTACTTC.

This sequence joins TRBV28 and TRBJ2-3; D not certain. The CDR3 covers 12 residues. CDR1 is MDHEN and CDR2 is SYDVKM in the germline V gene. The V end was cut by 3 bases, the J end by 4 bases, with 5 bases between. The CDR3 is CASSFGPDTQYF. Here the CDR3 DNA reads TGTGCCAGCAGTTTTGGCCCAGATACGCAGTATTTT. Full variable domain (rest looked up from reference TRBV28 and TRBJ2-3): DVKVTQSSRYLVKRTGEKVFLECVQDMDHENMFWYRQDPGLGLRLIYFSYDVKMKEKGDIPEGYSVSREKKERFSLILESASTNQTSMYLCASSFGPDTQYFGPGTRLTVL.

This chain connects TRBV6-1 to TRBJ2-1; a weak D match, TRBD2 (6 bases). V gave up 7 bases and J gave up 3 bases, with 13 bases separating them. The germline V gene encodes CDR1 MNHNS and CDR2 SASEGT. The CDR3 is 14 amino acids. The CDR3 DNA sequence: TGTGCCAGCATCCCCAGAGCGGGCTACAATGAGCAGTTCTTC. Translating it yields CASIPRAGYNEQFF.

The genes are TRBV7-9 and TRBJ2-2; 12 positions match TRBD2. The V and J ends lost 5 bases and 0 bases, in that order; junction bases with no gene match: 7. This CDR3 has 18 residues. In germline, CDR1 is SEHNR, CDR2 FQNEAQ (reference sequence). The chain's CDR3 is CASSVGLAGLSNTGELFF. The CDR3, as DNA: TGTGCCAGCAGCGTCGGACTAGCGGGACTATCGAACACCGGGGAGCTGTTTTTT.

V gene TRBV19 combines with J gene TRBJ2-2; TRBD2 matches 14 bases. Losses at the gene ends were 0 bases for V and 7 bases for J; bases not matched to a gene: 7. The CDR3 sequence is 18 residues long. Per germline, CDR1 LNHDA and CDR2 SQIVND (reference sequence). The CDR3 reads CASSIDPIGLAGGGELFF. CDR3 in DNA: TGTGCCAGTAGTATAGATCCCATTGGACTAGCGGGAGGCGGGGAGCTGTTTTTT. Variable domain in full (rest from reference TRBV19 and TRBJ2-2): DGGITQSPKYLFRKEGQNVTLSCEQNLNHDAMYWYRQDPGQGLRLIYYSQIVNDFQKGDIAEGYSVSREKKESFPLTVTSAQKNPTAFYLCASSIDPIGLAGGGELFFGEGSRLTVL.

This clone was seen a few times. The rearrangement uses TRBV19 and TRBJ2-2; D not certain. The V gene lost 3 bases and the J gene lost 2 bases, with 10 bases spanning the gap. The germline V gene has CDR1 LNHDA and CDR2 SQIVND (reference sequence). The CDR3 totals 15 residues. This CDR3 is CASSMASANTGELFF. The CDR3 DNA reads as TGTGCCAGTAGTATGGCGTCGGCCAACACCGGGGAGCTGTTTTTT.

This chain joins TRBV9 and TRBJ2-1, with D tentatively TRBD1 (6 bases). Germline loops: CDR1 SGDLS, CDR2 YYNGEE. Trimming took off 4 bases at V and 3 bases at J, with 20 bases between the two ends. The length of the CDR3 is 17 residues. The chain's CDR3 is CASSIRRGGANYNEQFF. The CDR3 bases are TGTGCCAGCAGCATCCGTAGAGGGGGAGCCAACTACAATGAGCAGTTCTTC.

V gene TRBV18 combines with J gene TRBJ2-3, with a possible D match to TRBD2 (5 bases). Trimming removed 2 bases at V and 1 base at J, with 10 bases between. Per the germline V gene, CDR1 is KGHSH and CDR2 is LQKENI. This CDR3 is built from 15 residues. CDR3 protein: CASSPNPRGTDTQYF. In DNA form, the CDR3 reads TGTGCCAGCTCACCAAATCCGAGGGGCACAGATACGCAGTATTTT.

Only a few counts were recorded for this clone. The rearrangement uses TRBV29-1 and TRBJ2-3; D ambiguous. V was clipped by 4 bases and J by 4 bases, with 18 bases between them. The CDR3 totals 15 residues. Germline CDR1 reads SQVTM; CDR2 reads ANQGSEA. The CDR3: CSVVDPQSVPDTQYF. The CDR3 bases are TGCAGCGTTGTAGACCCTCAATCGGTTCCAGATACGCAGTATTTT.

This chain joins TRBV2 and TRBJ1-1; no firm D call. Trimming cost V 2 bases and J 7 bases, with 5 bases left between them. In germline, CDR1 is SNHLY, CDR2 FYNNEI. The CDR3 extends over 11 amino acids. This CDR3 reads CASSEWVEAFF. For the CDR3, the DNA is TGTGCCAGCAGTGAATGGGTTGAAGCTTTCTTT. The entire variable domain, with the rest obtained from reference TRBV2 and TRBJ1-1, is as follows: EPEVTQTPSHQVTQMGQEVILRCVPISNHLYFYWYRQILGQKVEFLVSFYNNEISEKSEIFDDQFSVERPDGSNFTLKIRSTKLEDSAMYFCASSEWVEAFFGQGTRLTVV.

The V gene is TRBV5-1, the J gene TRBJ1-4; tentatively, D is TRBD1 (5 bases). In germline, CDR1 is SGHRS, CDR2 YFSETQ. Trimming took off 4 bases at V and 3 bases at J, with 13 bases between the two ends. This CDR3 comprises 15 residues. The DNA of the CDR3 is TGCGCCAGCAGCCCCTTGGGGGGACCTAATGAAAAACTGTTTTTT. As protein: CASSPLGGPNEKLFF.

The chain employs TRBV5-1 and TRBJ2-1; D remains ambiguous. From germline, CDR1 is SGHRS and CDR2 YFSETQ. This CDR3 comprises 13 residues. V was cut by 0 bases and J by 7 bases, with 8 bases left in between. CDR3 sequence (DNA): TGCGCCAGCAGCTTGGCCCCCGCGAATGAGCAGTTCTTC. Translation gives CASSLAPANEQFF.